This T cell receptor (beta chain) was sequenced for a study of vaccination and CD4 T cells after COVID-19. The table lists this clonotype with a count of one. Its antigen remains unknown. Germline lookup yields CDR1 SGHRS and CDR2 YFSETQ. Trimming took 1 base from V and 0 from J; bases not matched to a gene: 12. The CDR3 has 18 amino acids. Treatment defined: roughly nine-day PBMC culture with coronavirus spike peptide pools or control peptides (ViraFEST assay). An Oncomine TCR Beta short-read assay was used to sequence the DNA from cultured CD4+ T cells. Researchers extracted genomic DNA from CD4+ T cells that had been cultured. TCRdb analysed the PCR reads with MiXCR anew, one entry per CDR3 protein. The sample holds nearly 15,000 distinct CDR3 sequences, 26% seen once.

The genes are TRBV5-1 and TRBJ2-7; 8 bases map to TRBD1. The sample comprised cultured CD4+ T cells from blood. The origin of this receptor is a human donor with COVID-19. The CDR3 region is CASSLNPVDRGFSYEQYF. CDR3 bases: TGCGCCAGCAGCTTGAACCCGGTCGACAGGGGATTCTCCTACGAGCAGTACTTC.